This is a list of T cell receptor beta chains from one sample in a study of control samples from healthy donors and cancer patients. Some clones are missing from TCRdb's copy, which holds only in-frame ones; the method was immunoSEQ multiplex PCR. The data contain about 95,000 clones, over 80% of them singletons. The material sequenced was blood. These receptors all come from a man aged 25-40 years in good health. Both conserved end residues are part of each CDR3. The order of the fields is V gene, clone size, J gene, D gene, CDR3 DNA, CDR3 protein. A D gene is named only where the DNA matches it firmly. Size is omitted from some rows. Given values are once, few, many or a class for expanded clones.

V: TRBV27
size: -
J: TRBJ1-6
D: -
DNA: TGTGCCAGCAGTGGGGACGTGGGGAGGGCAATTAATTCACCCCTCCACTTT
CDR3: CASSGDVGRAINSPLHF

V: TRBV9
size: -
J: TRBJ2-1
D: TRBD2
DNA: TGTGCCAGCAGCGTATCCGGGACTAGCACGTCCCGCGAGCAGTTCTTC
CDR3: CASSVSGTSTSREQFF

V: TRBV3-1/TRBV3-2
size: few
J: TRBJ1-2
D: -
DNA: TGTGCCAGCAGCCAAATCTCCGGGACGGATGGCTACACCTTC
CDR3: CASSQISGTDGYTF

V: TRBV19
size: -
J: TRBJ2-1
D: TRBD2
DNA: TGTGCCAGTAGTATTGATCTAGCGGGGGCGGGATACAATGAGCAGTTCTTC
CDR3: CASSIDLAGAGYNEQFF

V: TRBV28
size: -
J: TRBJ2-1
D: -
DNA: TGTGCCAGCAGTACCGCGGGGTTTCCCTACAATGAGCAGTTCTTC
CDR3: CASSTAGFPYNEQFF

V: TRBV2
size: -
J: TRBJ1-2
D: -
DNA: TGTGCCAGCAGGACAGATAACTATGGCTACACCTTC
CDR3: CASRTDNYGYTF

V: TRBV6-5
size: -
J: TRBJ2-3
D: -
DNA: TGTGCCAGCAGTTACTCATGGGGACAGCGGGCAGATACGCAGTATTTT
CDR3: CASSYSWGQRADTQYF

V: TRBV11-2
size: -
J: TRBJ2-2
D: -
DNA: TGTGCCAGCAGCTCAGAGGGGTTCGGGGAGCTGTTTTTT
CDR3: CASSSEGFGELFF

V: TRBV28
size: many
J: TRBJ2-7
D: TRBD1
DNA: TGTGCCAGCAGTGGGACAGGTGGGTACGAGCAGTACTTC
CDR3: CASSGTGGYEQYF

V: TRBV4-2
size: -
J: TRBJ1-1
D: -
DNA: TGTGCCAGCAGCCAAGATCTGCTCGGGTTGCGCACTGAAGCTTTCTTT
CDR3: CASSQDLLGLRTEAFF

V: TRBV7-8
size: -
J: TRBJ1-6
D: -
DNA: TGTGCCAGCAGCAAGGGGTCGCTTAATTCACCCCTCCACTTT
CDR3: CASSKGSLNSPLHF

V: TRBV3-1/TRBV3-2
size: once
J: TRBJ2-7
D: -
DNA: TGTGCCAGCAGCCGCGGGTACGAGCAGTACTTC
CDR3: CASSRGYEQYF

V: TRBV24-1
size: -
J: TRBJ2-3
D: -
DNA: TGTGCCACCAGTGATAACGGGGGGCCTCTCACATATACGCAGTATTTT
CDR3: CATSDNGGPLTYTQYF

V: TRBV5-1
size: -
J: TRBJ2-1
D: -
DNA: TGCGCCAGCAGCTTGGAGGGGGTGAATGAGCAGTTCTTC
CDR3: CASSLEGVNEQFF